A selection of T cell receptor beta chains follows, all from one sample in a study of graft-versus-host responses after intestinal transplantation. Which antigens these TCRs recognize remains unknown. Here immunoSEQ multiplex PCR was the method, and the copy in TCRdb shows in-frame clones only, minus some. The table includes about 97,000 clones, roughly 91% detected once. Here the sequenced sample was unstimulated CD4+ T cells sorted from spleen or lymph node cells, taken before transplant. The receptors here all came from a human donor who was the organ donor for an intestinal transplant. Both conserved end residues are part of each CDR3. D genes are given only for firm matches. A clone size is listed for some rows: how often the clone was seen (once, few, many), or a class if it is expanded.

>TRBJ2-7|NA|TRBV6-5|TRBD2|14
CASSSGLATYEQYF
TGTGCCAGCAGTTCGGGACTAGCGACCTACGAGCAGTACTTC
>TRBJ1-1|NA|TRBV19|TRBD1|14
CASSRGNRGTEAFF
TGTGCCAGTAGCCGGGGGAACAGGGGCACTGAAGCTTTCTTT
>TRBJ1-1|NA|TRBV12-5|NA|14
CASGFAGQNTEAFF
TGTGCTAGTGGGTTTGCCGGTCAGAACACTGAAGCTTTCTTT
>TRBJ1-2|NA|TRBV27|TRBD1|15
CASSAGQGLDYGYTF
TGTGCCAGCAGCGCGGGACAGGGCTTAGACTATGGCTACACCTTC
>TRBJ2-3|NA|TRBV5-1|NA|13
CASSLNGRDTQYF
TGCGCCAGCAGCTTGAACGGTCGGGATACGCAGTATTTT
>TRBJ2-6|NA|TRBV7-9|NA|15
CASSFRVPGANVLTF
TGTGCCAGCAGCTTCAGGGTCCCTGGGGCCAACGTCCTGACTTTC
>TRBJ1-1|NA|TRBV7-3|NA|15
CASSLRGGLNTEAFF
TGTGCCAGCAGTTTAAGGGGGGGGTTGAACACTGAAGCTTTCTTT
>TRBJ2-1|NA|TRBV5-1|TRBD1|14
CASSPGRGPHEQFF
TGCGCCAGCAGTCCCGGCAGGGGGCCGCATGAGCAGTTCTTC
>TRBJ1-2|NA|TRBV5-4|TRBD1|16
CASSPRTGGNPYGYTF
TGTGCCAGCAGCCCGCGGACAGGGGGTAACCCCTATGGCTACACCTTC
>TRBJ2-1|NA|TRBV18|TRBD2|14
CASSRGLALDEQFF
TGTGCCAGCTCAAGGGGACTAGCTCTCGATGAGCAGTTCTTC
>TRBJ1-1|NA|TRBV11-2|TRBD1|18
CASSLVVPGRQGVPEAFF
TGTGCCAGCAGCTTAGTGGTCCCCGGTCGGCAGGGGGTCCCTGAAGCTTTCTTT
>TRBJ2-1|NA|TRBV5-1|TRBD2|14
CASSTTSGGIEQFF
TGCGCCAGCAGCACGACTAGCGGGGGTATTGAGCAGTTCTTC
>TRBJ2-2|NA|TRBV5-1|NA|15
CASSLKGAITGELFF
TGCGCCAGCAGCTTGAAAGGGGCCATCACCGGGGAGCTGTTTTTT
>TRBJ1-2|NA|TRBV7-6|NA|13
CAIKRSGDYGYTF
TGTGCAATAAAGAGATCAGGGGACTATGGCTACACCTTC
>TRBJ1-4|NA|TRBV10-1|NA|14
CASSDTRFGEKLFF
TGCGCCAGCAGCGATACGAGGTTTGGGGAAAAACTGTTTTTT
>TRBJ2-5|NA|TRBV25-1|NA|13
CASSVGFQETQYF
TGTGCCAGCAGTGTGGGCTTCCAAGAGACCCAGTACTTC
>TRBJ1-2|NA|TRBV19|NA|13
CASSIPGLYGYTF
TGTGCCAGTAGTATCCCGGGTCTCTATGGCTACACCTTC
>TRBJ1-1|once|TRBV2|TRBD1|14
CASNPDRGNTEAFF
TGTGCCAGCAATCCCGACAGGGGGAACACTGAAGCTTTCTTT
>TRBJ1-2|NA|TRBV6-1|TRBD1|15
CASSPQGQGPYGYTF
TGTGCCAGCAGTCCCCAGGGACAGGGCCCCTATGGCTACACCTTC
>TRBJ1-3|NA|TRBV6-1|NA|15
CASSNTVLSGNTIYF
TGTGCCAGCAGTAACACAGTGCTCTCTGGAAACACCATATATTTT
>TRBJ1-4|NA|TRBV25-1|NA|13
CASRQATNEKLFF
TGTGCCAGCAGGCAGGCAACTAATGAAAAACTGTTTTTT
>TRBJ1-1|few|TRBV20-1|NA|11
CSATGDTEAFF
TGCAGTGCTACGGGGGACACTGAAGCTTTCTTT
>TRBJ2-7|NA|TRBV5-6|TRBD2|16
CASSSYSGGASYEQYF
TGTGCCAGCAGCTCATATAGCGGGGGGGCCTCCTACGAGCAGTACTTC
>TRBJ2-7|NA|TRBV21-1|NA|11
CARGLLGEQYF
TGTGCCAGGGGACTACTAGGCGAGCAGTACTTC
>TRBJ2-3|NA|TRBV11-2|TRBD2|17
CASSLDGGGPRTDTQYF
TGTGCCAGCAGCTTAGACGGGGGGGGTCCTCGCACAGATACGCAGTATTTT
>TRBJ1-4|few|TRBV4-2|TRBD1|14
CASNPGGPNEKLFF
TGTGCCAGCAACCCAGGGGGCCCTAATGAAAAACTGTTTTTT
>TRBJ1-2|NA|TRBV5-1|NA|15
CASSLAEGPVYGYTF
TGCGCCAGCAGCTTGGCGGAGGGGCCCGTCTATGGCTACACCTTC
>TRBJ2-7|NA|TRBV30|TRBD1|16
CAWTSPRQGLSYEQYF
TGTGCCTGGACTTCCCCTCGACAGGGGCTCTCCTACGAGCAGTACTTC
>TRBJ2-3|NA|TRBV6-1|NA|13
CASKRTTADTQYF
TGTGCCAGCAAGAGAACGACAGCAGATACGCAGTATTTT
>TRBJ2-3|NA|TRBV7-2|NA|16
CASSRIGRTSTDTQYF
TGTGCCAGCAGCAGAATAGGCCGGACTAGCACAGATACGCAGTATTTT
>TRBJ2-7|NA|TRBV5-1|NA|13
CASSRDTFYEQYF
TGCGCCAGCAGCCGGGACACCTTCTACGAGCAGTACTTC
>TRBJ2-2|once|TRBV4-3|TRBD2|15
CASSTTSGNTGELFF
TGCGCCAGCAGCACCACTAGCGGGAACACCGGGGAGCTGTTTTTT
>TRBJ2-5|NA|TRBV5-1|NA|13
CASSEGGPETQYF
TGCGCCAGCAGTGAGGGGGGGCCGGAGACCCAGTACTTC
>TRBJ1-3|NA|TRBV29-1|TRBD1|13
CSVGQNSGNTIYF
TGCAGCGTGGGACAGAACTCTGGAAACACCATATATTTT
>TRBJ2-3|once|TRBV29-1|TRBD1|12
CSVSRGTDTQYF
TGCAGCGTTTCCAGGGGGACAGATACGCAGTATTTT
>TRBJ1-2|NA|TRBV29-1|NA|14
CSVERAGLRYGYTF
TGCAGCGTTGAAAGGGCAGGGCTACGCTATGGCTACACCTTC
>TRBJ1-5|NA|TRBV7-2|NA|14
CASSLDRANQPQHF
TGTGCCAGCAGCTTAGACAGGGCCAATCAGCCCCAGCATTTT
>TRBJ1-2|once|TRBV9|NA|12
CASATMNYGYTF
TGTGCCAGCGCTACTATGAACTATGGCTACACCTTC
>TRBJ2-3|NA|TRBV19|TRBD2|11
CASTGGGSQYF
TGTGCCAGCACCGGGGGGGGATCGCAGTATTTT
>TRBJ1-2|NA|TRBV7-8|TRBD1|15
CASSAPLGQGASYTF
TGTGCCAGCAGCGCCCCCCTCGGACAGGGGGCTAGCTACACCTTC
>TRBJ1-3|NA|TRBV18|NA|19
CASSPRPVTGGAYENTIYF
TGTGCCAGCTCACCACGGCCTGTGACAGGTGGTGCGTATGAAAACACCATATATTTT
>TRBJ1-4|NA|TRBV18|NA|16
CASSLLPGLGNEKLFF
TGTGCCAGCTCACTACTCCCGGGACTGGGTAATGAAAAACTGTTTTTT
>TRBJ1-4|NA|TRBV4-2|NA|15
CASSQEQGIREKLFF
TGTGCCAGCAGCCAGGAACAGGGAATCCGTGAAAAACTGTTTTTT
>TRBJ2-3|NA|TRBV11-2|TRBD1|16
CASSMGQTQLTDTQYF
TGTGCCAGCAGCATGGGACAGACCCAACTCACAGATACGCAGTATTTT
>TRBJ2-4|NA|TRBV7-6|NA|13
CASSPGAGVPQYF
TGTGCCAGCAGCCCAGGAGCAGGGGTCCCTCAGTACTTC
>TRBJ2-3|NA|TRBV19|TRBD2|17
CASSAPRGGRATDTQYF
TGTGCCAGTAGTGCCCCCCGGGGGGGCAGGGCCACAGATACGCAGTATTTT
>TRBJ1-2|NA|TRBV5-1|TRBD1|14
CASSLTDRGRGYTF
TGCGCCAGCAGCTTAACCGACAGGGGAAGGGGCTACACCTTC
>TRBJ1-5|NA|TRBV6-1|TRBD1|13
CASKDRINQPQHF
TGTGCCAGCAAGGACAGGATCAATCAGCCCCAGCATTTT
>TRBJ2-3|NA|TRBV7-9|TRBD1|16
CASSLGQDRYTDTQYF
TGTGCCAGCAGCTTGGGACAGGATCGGTACACAGATACGCAGTATTTT
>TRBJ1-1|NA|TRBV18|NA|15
CASSRETSMNTEAFF
TGTGCCAGCTCACGGGAGACCAGCATGAACACTGAAGCTTTCTTT
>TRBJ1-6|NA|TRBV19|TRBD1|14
CASSIQGARSPLHF
TGTGCCAGTAGTATACAGGGGGCGCGTTCACCCCTCCACTTT
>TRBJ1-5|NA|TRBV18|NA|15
CASSPGQGTYQPQHF
TGTGCCAGCTCACCAGGCCAAGGGACATATCAGCCCCAGCATTTT
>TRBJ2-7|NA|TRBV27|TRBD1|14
CASSLAGGRDEQYF
TGTGCCAGCAGTTTAGCAGGGGGCAGGGACGAGCAGTACTTC
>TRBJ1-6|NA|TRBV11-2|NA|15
CASSLVGGSGSPLHF
TGTGCCAGCAGCTTAGTGGGGGGGTCTGGATCACCCCTCCACTTT
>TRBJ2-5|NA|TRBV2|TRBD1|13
CASRRDRGETQYF
TGTGCCAGCAGACGCGACAGGGGAGAGACCCAGTACTTC